Following are 30 T cell receptor beta chains from one sample sequenced in a study of T cells after yellow fever vaccination. TCRdb analysed the 5' RACE reads with MiXCR anew, one entry per CDR3 protein. Of around 40,000 distinct CDR3 sequences in the sample, about 7% were seen once. The sample was CD8+ T cells not binding an NS4B(214-222) dextramer, sorted from PBMCs, taken 45 days after the yellow fever booster vaccination. The receptor set was obtained from a man younger than 45 who received the YFV17D yellow fever vaccine.

The genes are TRBV29-1 and TRBJ1-1; a possible D gene is TRBD1 (6 bases). CDR3 length: 15 amino acids. Trimming took off 4 bases at V and 7 bases at J, with 22 bases between the two ends. The germline CDR1 and CDR2 sequences are SQVTM and ANQGSEA. The CDR3 loop is CSVGSGGPVTGEAFF. CDR3 nucleotide sequence: TGCAGCGTTGGGTCCGGGGGGCCTGTTACGGGTGAAGCTTTCTTT.

In its sample, this clonotype was seen a few times. The chain joins TRBV6-5 to TRBJ1-5, with 8 nucleotides matching TRBD1. Per the germline V gene, CDR1 is MNHEY and CDR2 is SVGAGI. Germline trimming cut 0 bases from V and 5 bases from J; bases unmatched to any gene: 3. The CDR3 totals 15 residues. The CDR3 DNA is TGTGCCAGCAGTTACTCGGGCAGGGGGCATCAGCCCCAGCATTTT. As protein: CASSYSGRGHQPQHF.

This clonotype was recorded many times. The chain carries TRBV6-1 and TRBJ2-1, with a possible D match to TRBD2 (6 bases). CDR3 length equals 13 residues. The germline gives CDR1 MNHNS, CDR2 SASEGT. Trimming shortened V by 11 bases and J by 2 bases, and 13 bases separated the two germline ends. The CDR3 nucleotides read TGTGCCGCCTCCCCGGGGGCCTACAATGAGCAGTTCTTC. As protein: CAASPGAYNEQFF.

This clonotype was observed many times. J is TRBJ2-7 and V is TRBV29-1; D is unresolved. Germline V lookup: CDR1 SQVTM, CDR2 ANQGSEA. V was cut by 1 base and J by 2 bases, with 12 bases left in between. The CDR3 has 14 amino acids. The CDR3 protein is CSVEVRTEAYEQYF. In DNA form, the CDR3 reads TGCAGCGTTGAAGTCCGAACAGAGGCCTACGAGCAGTACTTC.

This clonotype was seen many times. The chain carries TRBV5-1 and TRBJ1-1; D gene uncertain. Deletions cut 6 bases from V and 2 bases from J, with 14 bases between. Germline CDR1 and CDR2: SGHRS and YFSETQ. The CDR3 is 14 amino acids. This chain's CDR3 is CASTATAVNTEAFF. The DNA for the CDR3 is TGCGCCAGCACCGCGACGGCCGTAAACACTGAAGCTTTCTTT.

This clonotype occurred many times. The chain carries TRBV9 and TRBJ2-7; TRBD2 matches at 8 bases. J gave up 5 bases and V 5 bases, and 3 bases lay outside the gene matches. CDR1 SGDLS and CDR2 YYNGEE come from the germline V gene. The CDR3 spans 12 residues. The CDR3: CASSTSGDEQYF. The DNA of the CDR3 is TGTGCCAGCAGTACTAGCGGCGACGAGCAGTACTTC. The full variable domain, its missing parts supplied by reference TRBV9 and TRBJ2-7, is DSGVTQTPKHLITATGQRVTLRCSPRSGDLSVYWYQQSLDQGLQFLIQYYNGEERAKGNILERFSAQQFPDLHSELNLSSLELGDSALYFCASSTSGDEQYFGPGTRLTVT.

The rearrangement joins TRBV5-1 to TRBJ2-7; 10 bases align to TRBD1. The germline V gene encodes CDR1 SGHRS and CDR2 YFSETQ. The CDR3 has 14 residues. Germline trimming cut 4 bases from V and 5 bases from J; bases unmatched to any gene: 6. This chain's CDR3 is CASSLGTGDNEQYF. DNA for the CDR3: TGCGCCAGCAGCCTAGGGACAGGGGACAACGAGCAGTACTTC.

This clonotype has a count of ten or more. This sequence joins TRBV7-6 and TRBJ2-5; a weak D match, TRBD1 (6 bases). The CDR3 consists of 15 residues. Germline values: CDR1 SGHVS, CDR2 FNYEAQ. V lost 5 bases, J lost 4 bases, and 17 bases lay in between. The CDR3 coding sequence is TGTGCCAGCAGCGTACTGGAGGAAGGGGGAGAGACCCAGTACTTC. Its protein product is CASSVLEEGGETQYF.

A note on this clonotype: This clone may be a read error of a much larger clone one base away. J is TRBJ2-5 and V is TRBV12-3 or TRBV12-4; possibly TRBD1 for D (6 bases). V gave up 6 bases and J gave up 9 bases, with 14 bases separating them. This CDR3 region has 12 residues. CDR3 amino acids: CASSGQPHAQYF. The CDR3 nucleotides read TGTGCCAGCAGCGGACAGCCCCATGCCCAGTACTTC.

This clonotype was recorded many times. V is TRBV5-1 and J is TRBJ2-7, with D possibly being TRBD1 (5 bases). V was pared by 1 base and J by 0 bases, with 8 bases between. Germline V lookup: CDR1 SGHRS, CDR2 YFSETQ. The CDR3 is made up of 14 amino acids. CDR3: CASSLPTGSYEQYF. DNA of the CDR3: TGCGCCAGCAGCTTGCCTACAGGCTCCTACGAGCAGTACTTC.

This clonotype has a count of ten or more. This chain uses TRBV15 with TRBJ1-3, with D perhaps TRBD1 (6 bases). Trimming pared 5 bases from V and 5 bases from J, leaving 13 bases between. CDR3 size: 14 residues. The germline V gene encodes CDR1 LNHNV and CDR2 YYDKDF (reference sequence). CDR3 nucleotides: TGTGCCACCAGCCACGACCGGGACAGAAACACCATATATTTT. Protein product: CATSHDRDRNTIYF.

In its sample, this clonotype was seen many times. The J gene is TRBJ2-7, the V gene TRBV20-1; maybe TRBD2 (6 bases). The CDR3 is 13 residues long. CDR1 is DFQATT and CDR2 is SNEGSKA in the germline V gene (reference sequence). V was trimmed by 6 bases and J by 3 bases, leaving 15 bases between them. CDR3: CSAPPRDFYEQYF. CDR3 bases: TGCAGTGCGCCACCCCGGGACTTCTACGAGCAGTACTTC.

This clonotype has at least ten counts. V is TRBV6-2 or TRBV6-3 and J is TRBJ2-1, with 11 bases aligning to TRBD1. CDR3 length: 17 amino acids. The germline V gene has CDR1 MNHEY and CDR2 SVGEGT. V shed 7 bases and J 5 bases; nucleotides not matched to a gene: 13. CDR3 residues: CASTQNAPGQGDNEQFF. In nucleotides, the CDR3 is TGTGCCAGCACCCAAAATGCCCCGGGACAGGGGGACAATGAGCAGTTCTTC.

This clonotype was detected ten times or more. The gene calls are TRBV15 and TRBJ1-2; D uncertain. The CDR3 consists of 15 residues. With 4 bases removed from V and 3 bases from J, the gap between germline ends came to 15 bases. Germline CDR1 reads LNHNV; CDR2 reads YYDKDF (reference sequence). The CDR3 sequence is CATSTSYTEDYGYTF. The CDR3 region has the DNA TGTGCCACCAGCACTTCCTACACGGAGGACTATGGCTACACCTTC.

This clonotype was recorded at least ten times. For the CDR3, the DNA is TGTGCCATCAGTGACGAGGGGGAGACCCAGTACTTC. Amino acids: CAISDEGETQYF. The J gene is TRBJ2-5, the V gene TRBV10-3; D may be TRBD1 or TRBD2 (5 bases each). The CDR3 is made up of 12 amino acids. V lost 3 bases and J 5 bases, leaving 7 bases between the germline ends. CDR1 is ENHRY, CDR2 SYGVKD, per germline.

Many counts were recorded for this clonotype. The V call is TRBV9, the J call TRBJ2-3, with unresolved D. CDR3 length equals 15 residues. The V gene lost 0 bases and the J gene lost 4 bases, with 12 bases spanning the gap. Germline CDR1 is SGDLS and CDR2 is YYNGEE. Written as DNA, the CDR3 is TGTGCCAGCAGCGTAGCTGGAGTATCAGCAGATACGCAGTATTTT. Amino acids: CASSVAGVSADTQYF.

This clonotype was observed many times. The rearrangement links TRBV7-3 to TRBJ2-3, with a tentative D call TRBD1 (5 bases). The CDR3 is 18 residues long. Trimming left V 4 bases short and J 0 bases short, with 20 bases between. Germline assignment: CDR1 SGHTA and CDR2 FQGTGA. The CDR3 coding sequence is TGTGCCAGCAGCTATACAGGCGATCCACCTACTAGCACAGATACGCAGTATTTT. Protein: CASSYTGDPPTSTDTQYF.

With respect to this clonotype: A single base separates this from a much larger clone, so it may be a read error. The V call is TRBV2, the J call TRBJ2-4, with 9 bases that match TRBD2. The CDR3 sequence is 17 residues long. V lost 0 bases, J lost 7 bases, and 10 bases stayed unmatched. Per germline, CDR1 SNHLY and CDR2 FYNNEI. CDR3 coding DNA: TGTGCCAGCAGTGAAGCGCCTAGCGGGAAGGCCGGCAACATTCAGTACTTC. The encoded protein is CASSEAPSGKAGNIQYF.

This clonotype was detected many times. The genes are TRBV4-1 and TRBJ2-1; D may be TRBD1 or TRBD2 (5 bases each). Trimming shortened V by 1 base and J by 6 bases, and 10 bases separated the two germline ends. Germline assignment: CDR1 MGHRA and CDR2 YSYEKL. The CDR3 loop spans 14 amino acids. CDR3 nucleotides: TGCGCCAGCAGCCAAGGGGACCTAGGCAATGAGCAGTTCTTC. It yields the protein CASSQGDLGNEQFF.

In its sample, this clonotype was seen many times. V and J are TRBV15 and TRBJ2-5; no definite D call. The CDR3 covers 12 residues. V gave up 3 bases and J gave up 5 bases, with 7 bases separating them. The germline CDR1 and CDR2 sequences are LNHNV and YYDKDF (reference sequence). For the CDR3, the DNA is TGTGCCACCAGCAGTCCCCTGGAGACCCAGTACTTC. Protein sequence: CATSSPLETQYF.

The sample holds many counts of this clonotype. The V gene is TRBV7-2, the J gene TRBJ2-7; D perhaps matches TRBD2 (5 bases). There are 16 residues in the CDR3. CDR1 is SGHTA, CDR2 FQGNSA, per germline. Deletions cut 3 bases from V and 3 bases from J, with 18 bases between. CDR3 sequence reads: CASSLGPLRRLYEQYF. CDR3 nucleotide sequence: TGTGCCAGCAGCTTGGGTCCTCTGCGGAGGCTCTACGAGCAGTACTTC.

V and J are TRBV5-4 and TRBJ1-1, with TRBD1 matching over 7 bases. This CDR3 region has 15 residues. CDR1 is SGHNT, CDR2 YYREEE, per germline (reference sequence). J was trimmed by 3 bases and V by 1 base; bases with no gene match: 6. CDR3 protein: CASSLQSRGDTEAFF. The CDR3 nucleotides are TGTGCCAGCAGCTTGCAGAGCAGGGGGGACACTGAAGCTTTCTTT.

This clonotype was picked up many times. The gene calls are TRBV4-3 and TRBJ2-7; D unresolved. V lost 4 bases, J lost 3 bases, and 13 bases lay in between. The V gene's germline CDR1 is LGHNA and CDR2 YSLEER. The CDR3 is 14 residues long. The CDR3 coding sequence is TGCGCCAGCAGCCTTTCACTTGAAATCTACGAGCAGTACTTC. This gives the protein CASSLSLEIYEQYF.

The sample holds many counts of this clonotype. The chain joins TRBV6-2 or TRBV6-3 to TRBJ2-5, with D perhaps matching TRBD1 or TRBD2 (5 bases each). The germline V gene has CDR1 MNHEY and CDR2 SVGEGT. Trimming pared 2 bases from V and 2 bases from J, leaving 6 bases between. There are 13 residues in the CDR3. The CDR3 DNA follows: TGTGCCAGCAGTTACGAGGGGCAAGAGACCCAGTACTTC. Protein sequence: CASSYEGQETQYF.

This clonotype has ten or more counts. The chain has TRBV6-5 and TRBJ2-7, with a tentative D call TRBD2 (5 bases). V was shortened by 2 bases and J by 7 bases, with 12 bases between the two germline ends. CDR3 size: 13 residues. CDR1 is MNHEY and CDR2 is SVGAGI in the germline V gene. The CDR3 DNA reads TGTGCCAGCAGTTACGGCGGGTTCGGGGAGCAGTACTTC. It is translated as CASSYGGFGEQYF.

This clonotype came up many times. This chain uses TRBV10-3 with TRBJ1-1; D remains unclear. V shed 4 bases and J shed 5 bases, with 5 bases lying between them. This CDR3 is built from 11 residues. The germline gives CDR1 ENHRY, CDR2 SYGVKD. The CDR3 nucleotides are TGTGCCATCAGTGGGGAGACTGAAGCTTTCTTT. Protein sequence: CAISGETEAFF.

This clonotype was seen many times. V is TRBV14 and J is TRBJ2-7; TRBD2 aligns across 8 bases. Per germline, CDR1 SGHDN and CDR2 FVKESK. This CDR3 comprises 14 residues. V trimming: 4 bases; J trimming: 3 bases; junction bases outside the gene matches: 5. The CDR3 DNA follows: TGTGCCAGCAGCCTAGCGGGGAACAGCTACGAGCAGTACTTC. Translating it yields CASSLAGNSYEQYF.

This clonotype has ten or more counts. The CDR3 DNA is TGTGCCAGCAGCTTCCTAGCGGGCTCCTACAATGAGCAGTTCTTC. Translating it yields CASSFLAGSYNEQFF. This chain links TRBV7-2 with TRBJ2-1; 8 nucleotides match TRBD2. V shed 3 bases and J 0 bases; nucleotides not matched to a gene: 1. CDR3 length: 15 amino acids. Germline CDR1 and CDR2: SGHTA and FQGNSA. The entire variable domain, with the rest obtained from reference TRBV7-2 and TRBJ2-1, is as follows: GAGVSQSPSNKVTEKGKDVELRCDPISGHTALYWYRQSLGQGLEFLIYFQGNSAPDKSGLPSDRFSAERTGGSVSTLTIQRTQQEDSAVYLCASSFLAGSYNEQFFGPGTRLTVL.

The table lists this clonotype with many counts. This chain uses TRBV29-1 with TRBJ2-1; D ambiguous. The germline gives CDR1 SQVTM, CDR2 ANQGSEA. The CDR3 runs to 12 residues. V lost 4 bases and J 7 bases, leaving 11 bases between the germline ends. The DNA of the CDR3 is TGCAGCGTTGGGGCTGTGGGGAATGAGCAGTTCTTC. This codes for CSVGAVGNEQFF.

This clonotype was observed a few times. The chain uses TRBV11-2 and TRBJ2-6, with D possibly matching TRBD2 (7 bases). Trimming removed 8 bases from V and 0 bases from J, with 11 bases in between. From germline, CDR1 is SGHAT and CDR2 FQNNGV. The CDR3 has 15 residues. The CDR3, as DNA: TGTGCCAGCGGGGGGGGCAGCTCTGGGGCCAACGTCCTGACTTTC. Translation gives CASGGGSSGANVLTF.